These 16 T cell receptor beta chains were all obtained from the same sample, sequenced in a study of blood T cell repertoires in COVID-19. Libraries were prepared by immunoSEQ multiplex PCR; TCRdb keeps only in-frame clonotypes and omits some of them. The sample has 95,000 to 110,000 clones, 80% to 90% seen once. Sequencing was performed on peripheral blood. The receptors shown here come from a middle-aged man with active or convalescent COVID-19.

This clone showed up just a few times. One end of the junction does not line up with germline, which may come from a read error. The chain recombines TRBV20-1 with TRBJ2-7; D is possibly TRBD2 (5 bases). Per germline, CDR1 DFQATT and CDR2 SNEGSKA (reference sequence). This CDR3 is built from 14 residues. The chain's CDR3 is CSASALLGDYGQYF. Here the CDR3 DNA reads TGCAGTGCTAGTGCCTTGTTGGGAGATTACGGGCAGTACTTC.

This clone is a singleton in its sample. This chain connects TRBV4-3 to TRBJ1-6; 7 bases are shared with TRBD1. Germline CDR1 LGHNA, CDR2 YSLEER. CDR3 length equals 14 residues. Trimming at V came to 4 bases and at J to 7 bases, leaving 4 bases not matched to a gene. Here the CDR3 DNA reads TGCGCCAGCAGCCCATCGGACAGGAATTCACCCCTCCACTTT. Translated: CASSPSDRNSPLHF.

The rearrangement links TRBV5-6 to TRBJ1-1, with a tentative D call TRBD1 (6 bases). The V end was cut by 0 bases, the J end by 3 bases, with 12 bases between. This CDR3 region has 15 residues. The V gene's germline CDR1 is SGHDT and CDR2 YYEEEE. The CDR3 DNA sequence: TGTGCCAGCAGCTTGGGAACAGGGCCCGACACTGAAGCTTTCTTT. This encodes CASSLGTGPDTEAFF.

This chain uses TRBV7-8 with TRBJ1-2, with a weak D call TRBD1 (6 bases). This CDR3 comprises 14 residues. Germline V gene sequence: CDR1 SGHVS, CDR2 FQNEAQ. V shed 0 bases and J shed 4 bases, with 9 bases lying between them. The CDR3 here is CASSLATRGYGYTF. CDR3 nucleotides: TGTGCCAGCAGCTTAGCGACCAGGGGCTATGGCTACACCTTC.

This clone was picked up one time. The J gene is TRBJ2-3, the V gene TRBV5-1; no clear D. This CDR3 region has 14 residues. Trimming removed 0 bases at V and 2 bases at J, with 7 bases between. Germline CDR1 reads SGHRS; CDR2 reads YFSETQ. CDR3 DNA: TGCGCCAGCAGCTTGGGCAGATACACAGATACGCAGTATTTT. Translating gives CASSLGRYTDTQYF. Variable domain in full (rest from reference TRBV5-1 and TRBJ2-3): KAGVTQTPRYLIKTRGQQVTLSCSPISGHRSVSWYQQTPGQGLQFLFEYFSETQRNKGNFPGRFSGRQFSNSRSEMNVSTLELGDSALYLCASSLGRYTDTQYFGPGTRLTVL.

This clone has more than one count but fewer than ten. V is TRBV19 and J is TRBJ2-1; tentatively, D is TRBD1 (5 bases). V lost 0 bases and J lost 9, with 15 bases in between. This CDR3 is built from 15 residues. CDR1 and CDR2 from the germline V gene are LNHDA and SQIVND (reference sequence). This CDR3 reads CASSIEAVSQGEQFF. The CDR3 DNA reads as TGTGCCAGTAGTATAGAGGCTGTATCCCAGGGTGAGCAGTTCTTC.

CDR3 coding DNA: TGTGCCAGCCTAACCCCAGGGGCTCCGAACACCGGGGAGCTGTTTTTT. Residues: CASLTPGAPNTGELFF. The V call is TRBV28, the J call TRBJ2-2; the D gene is possibly TRBD1 (6 bases). Germline CDR1 and CDR2: MDHEN and SYDVKM. The CDR3 totals 16 residues. V gave up 8 bases and J gave up 0 bases, with 16 bases separating them.

The chain is built from TRBV19 and TRBJ2-1, with 11 bases identical to TRBD2. There are 16 residues in the CDR3. V trimming: 1 base; J trimming: 8 bases; junction bases outside the gene matches: 7. The germline CDR1 and CDR2 sequences are LNHDA and SQIVND (reference sequence). The CDR3, as DNA: TGTGCCAGTAGTATAGCGGATACTAGCGGGAGCGATGAGCAGTTCTTC. Its translation is CASSIADTSGSDEQFF.

The chain couples TRBV7-3 to TRBJ2-1; 11 bases agree with TRBD2. Germline V gene data show CDR1 as SGHTA and CDR2 as FQGTGA. The V gene end was trimmed by 5 bases and the J gene end by 4 bases; junction bases not matched to a gene: 10. The CDR3 loop spans 17 amino acids. The CDR3 region is CASSKYSGRAGYNEQFF. The CDR3 nucleotides are TGTGCCAGCAGCAAGTATAGCGGGAGGGCCGGGTACAATGAGCAGTTCTTC.

V and J are TRBV7-9 and TRBJ2-7, with D perhaps TRBD1 (6 bases). V lost 4 bases and J 2 bases, leaving 18 bases between the germline ends. Germline CDR1 SEHNR, CDR2 FQNEAQ (reference sequence). The CDR3 runs to 16 residues. CDR3 bases: TGTGCCAGCAGCTCCCCGACAGGTCCCCTCGCCTACGAGCAGTACTTC. Translated, it gives CASSSPTGPLAYEQYF.

The gene calls are TRBV9 and TRBJ2-5; D is unclear. This CDR3 comprises 14 residues. The V and J ends lost 0 bases and 1 base respectively, with 7 bases between them. Germline CDR1 and CDR2: SGDLS and YYNGEE. The CDR3 DNA follows: TGTGCCAGCAGCGTAGACCCGGGCCAAGAGACCCAGTACTTC. Translation: CASSVDPGQETQYF. The full variable domain, with the rest looked up from reference TRBV9 and TRBJ2-5, is DSGVTQTPKHLITATGQRVTLRCSPRSGDLSVYWYQQSLDQGLQFLIQYYNGEERAKGNILERFSAQQFPDLHSELNLSSLELGDSALYFCASSVDPGQETQYFGPGTRLLVL.

V gene TRBV21-1 combines with J gene TRBJ1-2. TRBV21-1 is termed a pseudogene. The CDR3 loop spans 15 amino acids. The CDR3 sequence: CASSFLGDVNYGYTF. The CDR3 DNA reads as TGTGCCAGCAGCTTCCTCGGGGATGTGAACTATGGCTACACCTTC.

The chain combines TRBV28 with TRBJ1-1, with D hard to call. This CDR3 is 14 amino acids long. V was trimmed by 8 bases and J by 7 bases, leaving 20 bases between them. CDR1 and CDR2 (germline): MDHEN, SYDVKM. The CDR3 nucleotides read TGTGCCAGCGTCTCCCAGAGACTGACGGTTGAAGCTTTCTTT. As protein: CASVSQRLTVEAFF.

This clone was counted a single time. The chain has TRBV27 and TRBJ2-7; perhaps TRBD1 as D (5 bases). The germline CDR1 and CDR2 sequences are MNHEY and SMNVEV (reference sequence). CDR3 size: 14 residues. V lost 3 bases to trimming and J lost 3 bases, with 12 bases between them. CDR3 DNA sequence: TGTGCCAGCAGTTTGAAAGGGGCGAGCTACGAGCAGTACTTC. This sequence encodes CASSLKGASYEQYF.

V usage is TRBV7-3 and J usage is TRBJ2-3, with D possibly TRBD1 on 6 matching bases. The CDR3 consists of 14 residues. The V gene's germline CDR1 is SGHTA and CDR2 FQGTGA. Deletions cut 2 bases from V and 3 bases from J, with 9 bases between. The CDR3 DNA is TGTGCCAGCAGCTTAGGCGACAGGACAGATACGCAGTATTTT. This gives the protein CASSLGDRTDTQYF.

The genes are TRBV3-1 (or the pseudogene TRBV3-2) and TRBJ1-6, with D perhaps matching TRBD1 (5 bases). This CDR3 contains 15 residues. Germline CDR1 reads LGHDT; CDR2 reads YNNKEL (reference sequence). V was shortened by 8 bases and J by 10 bases, with 21 bases between the two germline ends. The CDR3 DNA reads as TGTGCCAGCTCGGAAGGAGGGACCGCTGGATCACCCCTCCACTTT. It is translated as CASSEGGTAGSPLHF.